One and the same sample provided the 31 T cell receptor beta chains below, sequenced in a study of a mutant IDH1 vaccine in newly diagnosed glioma. The assay was immunoSEQ multiplex PCR, and TCRdb's table has in-frame clones only and misses some. The repertoire holds tens of thousands of clones, with 91% as singletons. Specified time point: baseline, week 1 (first vaccination visit). As to treatment: pre-vaccination baseline after standard-of-care therapy. The specimen comprised PBMCs, sampled from a glioma patient treated with radiotherapy, temozolomide or both. The receptors come from a middle-aged man with glioma.

The chain combines TRBV4-2 with TRBJ1-6; unclear D gene. Trimming left V 0 bases short and J 11 bases short, with 8 bases between. The CDR3 sequence is 13 residues long. Germline-derived CDR1 and CDR2 are LGHNA and YNFKEQ. Here the CDR3 reads CASSQDSGTPLHF. The CDR3 coding sequence is TGTGCCAGCAGCCAAGATTCGGGTACACCCCTCCACTTT.

The chain is built from TRBV19 and TRBJ2-3; D ambiguous. From germline, CDR1 is LNHDA and CDR2 SQIVND (reference sequence). V was shortened by 10 bases and J by 2 bases, with 10 bases between the two germline ends. The CDR3 is 12 residues long. The CDR3 nucleotides read TGTGCCACAGGACCCTACACAGATACGCAGTATTTT. This codes for CATGPYTDTQYF.

V usage is TRBV11-2 and J usage is TRBJ2-7; 8 bases match TRBD1. There are 14 residues in the CDR3. Looked up from germline, CDR1 is SGHAT and CDR2 is FQNNGV. With 5 bases clipped from V and 4 bases from J, the junction kept 7 bases outside the gene matches. CDR3 in DNA: TGTGCCAGCAGCGGAGACAGGGGTGTTTACGAGCAGTACTTC. Protein: CASSGDRGVYEQYF.

The chain carries TRBV19 and TRBJ1-1, with D perhaps matching TRBD1 (6 bases). V was shortened by 4 bases and J by 0 bases, with 12 bases between the two germline ends. The CDR3 is made up of 15 amino acids. Germline V lookup: CDR1 LNHDA, CDR2 SQIVND (reference sequence). The chain's CDR3 is CASSTRTDMNTEAFF. DNA for the CDR3: TGTGCCAGTAGTACCAGGACAGACATGAACACTGAAGCTTTCTTT.

The rearrangement joins TRBV29-1 to TRBJ2-7; D is unresolved. Germline CDR1 and CDR2: SQVTM and ANQGSEA. V was cut by 5 bases and J by 3 bases, with 8 bases left in between. The CDR3 totals 11 residues. This CDR3 reads CSVYLLYEQYF. CDR3 sequence (DNA): TGCAGCGTTTATCTCCTCTACGAGCAGTACTTC.

The chain joins TRBV19 to TRBJ2-5, with 7 bases lining up with TRBD2. Germline trimming cut 2 bases from V and 1 base from J; bases unmatched to any gene: 1. CDR1 is LNHDA and CDR2 is SQIVND in the germline V gene (reference sequence). The CDR3 spans 14 residues. Written as DNA, the CDR3 is TGTGCCAGTAGTATATCGGGGGGCCAAGAGACCCAGTACTTC. It encodes CASSISGGQETQYF.

The chain has TRBV30 and TRBJ1-2; D gene uncertain. V was trimmed by 1 base and J by 0 bases, leaving 3 bases between them. From germline, CDR1 is GTSNPN and CDR2 SVGIG (reference sequence). CDR3 size: 12 residues. CDR3 bases: TGTGCCTGGAGTGGGGCTAACTATGGCTACACCTTC. This gives the protein CAWSGANYGYTF.

The chain carries TRBV19 and TRBJ2-7; perhaps TRBD1 as D (5 bases). CDR1 is LNHDA and CDR2 is SQIVND in the germline V gene (reference sequence). CDR3 length: 15 amino acids. Deletions cut 3 bases from V and 6 bases from J, with 18 bases between. The CDR3 loop reads CASSMAQGNVIEQYF. The CDR3 nucleotides read TGTGCCAGTAGTATGGCGCAGGGTAATGTGATCGAGCAGTACTTC.

The rearrangement joins TRBV2 to TRBJ2-4, with 8 bases aligning to TRBD1. The germline CDR1 and CDR2 sequences are SNHLY and FYNNEI. This CDR3 spans 14 amino acids. Trimming cost V 3 bases and J 6 bases; bases outside gene matches: 4. DNA of the CDR3: TGTGCCAGCAGTGACCCCGACAGGGGAAACATTCAGTACTTC. As protein: CASSDPDRGNIQYF.

The chain is built from TRBV5-6 and TRBJ2-1; D perhaps matches TRBD2 (6 bases). CDR3 length: 13 residues. The V gene lost 4 bases and the J gene lost 10 bases, with 15 bases spanning the gap. From germline, CDR1 is SGHDT and CDR2 YYEEEE. This chain's CDR3 is CASSPESGLEQFF. In nucleotides, the CDR3 is TGTGCCAGCAGCCCTGAGAGCGGGCTAGAGCAGTTCTTC.

This clone was recorded only once. This chain links TRBV4-2 with TRBJ1-1; D is possibly TRBD1 (5 bases). The CDR3 sequence is 14 residues long. V lost 4 bases and J 1 base, leaving 10 bases between the germline ends. Germline CDR1 and CDR2: LGHNA and YNFKEQ. CDR3 nucleotide sequence: TGTGCCAGCAGCCGATTGGACACGAACACTGAAGCTTTCTTT. It is translated as CASSRLDTNTEAFF.

This chain connects TRBV7-2 to TRBJ2-1, with 15 bases matching TRBD2. There are 19 residues in the CDR3. Germline lookup yields CDR1 SGHTA and CDR2 FQGNSA. V dropped 1 base and J dropped 0; count of bases not matched to a gene: 4. This CDR3 is CASSLEGTSGGSSYNEQFF. CDR3 in DNA: TGTGCCAGCAGCTTAGAGGGGACTAGCGGGGGGTCCTCCTACAATGAGCAGTTCTTC. The full variable domain, with the rest looked up from reference TRBV7-2 and TRBJ2-1, is GAGVSQSPSNKVTEKGKDVELRCDPISGHTALYWYRQSLGQGLEFLIYFQGNSAPDKSGLPSDRFSAERTGGSVSTLTIQRTQQEDSAVYLCASSLEGTSGGSSYNEQFFGPGTRLTVL.

This chain joins TRBV19 and TRBJ1-1; D is possibly TRBD1 (5 bases). Trimming removed 7 bases from V and 1 base from J, with 16 bases in between. This CDR3 has 15 residues. The germline gives CDR1 LNHDA, CDR2 SQIVND (reference sequence). CDR3 DNA sequence: TGTGCCAGTAATCGCGGGGCTAGGGGGAACACTGAAGCTTTCTTT. This encodes CASNRGARGNTEAFF.

V gene TRBV6-1 combines with J gene TRBJ2-2; D might be TRBD2 (6 bases). The CDR3 has 15 amino acids. V lost 2 bases and J lost 4, with 11 bases in between. CDR1 is MNHNS and CDR2 is SASEGT in the germline V gene. The CDR3 DNA reads TGTGCCAGCAGTGAATTTAGCGGTCCCACCGGGGAGCTGTTTTTT. As protein: CASSEFSGPTGELFF.

The chain joins TRBV19 to TRBJ2-2; D is undetermined. Per the germline V gene, CDR1 is LNHDA and CDR2 is SQIVND (reference sequence). V lost 1 base and J lost 2, with 5 bases in between. The CDR3 length is 14 residues. The CDR3 sequence: CASSIVPNTGELFF. CDR3 DNA sequence: TGTGCCAGTAGTATAGTACCAAACACCGGGGAGCTGTTTTTT.

This clone was seen once. V is TRBV2 and J is TRBJ2-5; 9 nucleotides match TRBD1. V trimming: 5 bases; J trimming: 4 bases; junction bases outside the gene matches: 8. This CDR3 region has 15 residues. Germline V gene lookup returns CDR1 SNHLY and CDR2 FYNNEI. The CDR3 loop reads CASSRYSDRGETQYF. The CDR3 DNA is TGTGCCAGCAGTCGCTATTCGGACAGGGGAGAGACCCAGTACTTC.

The V and J genes are TRBV19 and TRBJ2-4; D gene uncertain. V was pared by 3 bases and J by 0 bases, with 21 bases between. The CDR3 is 19 amino acids. Germline V gene data show CDR1 as LNHDA and CDR2 as SQIVND (reference sequence). The CDR3 DNA follows: TGTGCCAGTAGTATGGCCCGGGTCGTATTGAGCGTAGCCAAAAACATTCAGTACTTC. It encodes CASSMARVVLSVAKNIQYF. Looking up the rest from reference TRBV19 and TRBJ2-4 gives the full variable domain: DGGITQSPKYLFRKEGQNVTLSCEQNLNHDAMYWYRQDPGQGLRLIYYSQIVNDFQKGDIAEGYSVSREKKESFPLTVTSAQKNPTAFYLCASSMARVVLSVAKNIQYFGAGTRLSVL.

This rearrangement joins TRBV10-3 to TRBJ1-2; D is possibly TRBD1 (5 bases). Trimming pared 5 bases from V and 6 bases from J, leaving 22 bases between. Per germline, CDR1 ENHRY and CDR2 SYGVKD. The CDR3 totals 16 residues. The CDR3 DNA reads as TGTGCCATCAGTAGTGAAGGGACGGCCAGTATTAATGGCTACACCTTC. Translating gives CAISSEGTASINGYTF.

Remarks on this clone: The junction differs from germline at one of its ends, possibly a read error. The chain combines TRBV28 with TRBJ2-3; the D gene is possibly TRBD2 (6 bases). Germline CDR1 is MDHEN and CDR2 is SYDVKM. This CDR3 spans 12 amino acids. CDR3 protein: CASSLWDSTQYF. DNA of the CDR3: TGTGCCAGCAGTCTATGGGACTCTACGCAGTATTTT.

The chain uses TRBV11-2 and TRBJ2-7; 7 bases map to TRBD1. The V segment lost 1 base and the J segment 0 bases; nucleotides outside the gene matches: 3. CDR3 size: 15 residues. Germline V gene data show CDR1 as SGHAT and CDR2 as FQNNGV. The CDR3 bases are TGTGCCAGCAGCTTAGGGGACAGCTTCTCCTACGAGCAGTACTTC. This gives the protein CASSLGDSFSYEQYF.

The chain links TRBV7-2 to TRBJ1-1; 7 nucleotides match TRBD1. Germline lookup yields CDR1 SGHTA and CDR2 FQGNSA. V lost 4 bases, J lost 4 bases, and 3 bases stayed unmatched. CDR3 length: 13 amino acids. The DNA for the CDR3 is TGTGCCAGCAGCTCACAGGGGCCCACTGAAGCTTTCTTT. Translating it yields CASSSQGPTEAFF. The variable domain in full, completed from reference TRBV7-2 and TRBJ1-1, reads GAGVSQSPSNKVTEKGKDVELRCDPISGHTALYWYRQSLGQGLEFLIYFQGNSAPDKSGLPSDRFSAERTGGSVSTLTIQRTQQEDSAVYLCASSSQGPTEAFFGQGTRLTVV.

In this sample, this clone turned up once. The rearrangement joins TRBV7-3 to TRBJ2-2; possibly TRBD1 or TRBD2 for D (5 bases each). Trimming removed 2 bases at V and 0 bases at J, with 7 bases between. The CDR3 spans 15 residues. The V gene's germline CDR1 is SGHTA and CDR2 FQGTGA. CDR3 in DNA: TGTGCCAGCAGCTTAGGGGGTGCGAACACCGGGGAGCTGTTTTTT. Translating gives CASSLGGANTGELFF.

The rearrangement uses TRBV28 and TRBJ1-1, with 8 bases identical to TRBD1. The V segment lost 5 bases and the J segment 1 base; nucleotides outside the gene matches: 6. Germline V gene sequence: CDR1 MDHEN, CDR2 SYDVKM. The length of the CDR3 is 15 residues. The chain's CDR3 is CASSPQGARNTEAFF. As DNA, the CDR3 is TGTGCCAGCAGTCCCCAGGGGGCCAGGAACACTGAAGCTTTCTTT.

The chain combines TRBV9 with TRBJ2-7; the match to TRBD2 covers 13 bases. With V trimmed by 0 bases and J by 3 bases, 3 bases remained unmatched. CDR3 length: 16 amino acids. Germline V lookup: CDR1 SGDLS, CDR2 YYNGEE. CDR3 sequence: CASSVAGTSGNYEQYF. CDR3 bases: TGTGCCAGCAGCGTAGCCGGGACTAGCGGGAACTACGAGCAGTACTTC.

The V gene is TRBV13, the J gene TRBJ2-1; TRBD1 is a possible D gene (5 bases). The CDR3 sequence is 16 residues long. In germline, CDR1 is PRHDT, CDR2 FYEKMQ (reference sequence). V was shortened by 6 bases and J by 0 bases, with 15 bases between the two germline ends. CDR3 region: CASSSPGQGSYNEQFF. The CDR3 DNA follows: TGTGCCAGCAGTTCTCCCGGGCAGGGCTCCTACAATGAGCAGTTCTTC.

The rearrangement links TRBV4-1 to TRBJ1-4; D remains unclear. This CDR3 has 12 residues. Between the trimmed V and J ends, which lost 1 base and 8 bases, there was a span of 5 bases. Germline loops: CDR1 MGHRA, CDR2 YSYEKL. CDR3 residues: CASSQVNEKLFF. CDR3 nucleotide sequence: TGCGCCAGCAGCCAAGTTAACGAAAAACTGTTTTTT.

This chain links TRBV15 with TRBJ1-5; D gene unclear. This CDR3 has 13 amino acids. Germline V lookup: CDR1 LNHNV, CDR2 YYDKDF (reference sequence). The germline V and J ends were trimmed by 4 bases and 3 bases, with 7 bases remaining between them. CDR3 DNA: TGTGCCACCAGCATCCAGGACAATCAGCCCCAGCATTTT. This translates into CATSIQDNQPQHF.

The V gene is TRBV7-8, the J gene TRBJ1-5; D gene ambiguous. The V end was cut by 0 bases, the J end by 7 bases, with 7 bases between. The CDR3 is 13 amino acids. Germline assignment: CDR1 SGHVS and CDR2 FQNEAQ. The CDR3 loop reads CASSLAKEQPQHF. In nucleotides, the CDR3 is TGTGCCAGCAGCTTAGCCAAGGAGCAGCCCCAGCATTTT.

This sequence joins TRBV28 and TRBJ2-5; a possible D gene is TRBD1 (6 bases). The CDR3 is 16 amino acids. The germline gives CDR1 MDHEN, CDR2 SYDVKM. The ends were cut back, 6 bases at V and 5 bases at J, with 22 bases in the middle. The CDR3, as DNA: TGTGCCAGCAGCACCTCAGGGGTGGGTGTCCGTGAGACCCAGTACTTC. Translation gives CASSTSGVGVRETQYF.

The chain recombines TRBV27 with TRBJ2-7, with TRBD1 matching over 9 bases. Germline V gene sequence: CDR1 MNHEY, CDR2 SMNVEV (reference sequence). V trimming: 8 bases; J trimming: 4 bases; junction bases outside the gene matches: 3. The CDR3 extends over 12 amino acids. CDR3 sequence (DNA): TGTGCCAGCGGACAGGGGTGGTACGAGCAGTACTTC. Translated, it gives CASGQGWYEQYF.

This chain connects TRBV5-1 to TRBJ2-7; perhaps TRBD2 as D (5 bases). In germline, CDR1 is SGHRS, CDR2 YFSETQ. Trimming stripped 4 bases from V and 6 bases from J, with 17 bases between. This CDR3 is built from 14 residues. The CDR3 spells CASSGRPTGSEQYF. The CDR3 nucleotides read TGCGCCAGCAGCGGCCGACCTACGGGGTCCGAGCAGTACTTC.